The clone carrying this TCR beta chain has more than one count but fewer than ten. The germline V and J ends were trimmed by 3 bases and 2 bases, with 8 bases remaining between them. The V gene's germline CDR1 is MGHDK and CDR2 SYGVNS. The CDR3 extends over 15 amino acids. The source of the sample is a study of CD8+CD57+ T cells in acquired aplastic anemia. It was patients with CD8+CD57+ cell expansion by flow cytometry who were chosen for sequencing. According to the study, genomic DNA was the template for TCR beta VDJ and CDR3 profiling. TCRdb passed the reads through MiXCR, listing each CDR3 protein once. This sample has around 170,000 distinct CDR3 sequences, with around half found just once.

Material for sequencing was sorted CD4+, CD8+, or CD8+CD57+ T cells (not recorded which) from PBMCs. The receptor was isolated from a human donor with aplastic anemia. The chain recombines TRBV25-1 with TRBJ2-6; weak D call: TRBD1 (5 bases). The CDR3 coding sequence is TGTGCCAGCAGTGACCTAGGGGCTGGGGCCAACGTCCTGACTTTC. Translation: CASSDLGAGANVLTF.